The next 22 T cell receptor beta chains were all read from a single sample in a study of shared clonotypes between healthy human individuals. Produced via immunoSEQ multiplex PCR; TCRdb's table is partial and in-frame only. The sample consists of about 980,000 clones, 60% to 85% of them appearing once. The sample taken for sequencing was memory CD4+ T cells sorted from blood. The subset: CD45RA-negative fraction. Receptors were obtained from a man between 18 and 29 years old in good health.

The chain carries TRBV6-5 and TRBJ2-6, with no clear D. In germline, CDR1 is MNHEY, CDR2 SVGAGI. CDR3 length: 16 amino acids. Trimming removed 0 bases at V and 1 base at J, with 7 bases between. The CDR3 region is CASSYSMSSGANVLTF. CDR3 nucleotide sequence: TGTGCCAGCAGTTACTCGATGTCTTCTGGGGCCAACGTCCTGACTTTC.

This clone has more than one count but fewer than ten. The rearrangement joins TRBV4-3 to TRBJ1-6; unclear D gene. The CDR3 loop spans 16 amino acids. V shed 0 bases and J shed 8 bases, with 14 bases lying between them. Germline V gene sequence: CDR1 LGHNA, CDR2 YSLEER. The DNA for the CDR3 is TGCGCCAGCAGCCAAGACGTAGGGAACCTTTATTCACCCCTCCACTTT. Encoded protein: CASSQDVGNLYSPLHF.

This rearrangement joins TRBV29-1 to TRBJ2-3; D remains ambiguous. V lost 5 bases and J 4 bases, leaving 10 bases between the germline ends. CDR1 SQVTM and CDR2 ANQGSEA come from the germline V gene. The length of the CDR3 is 12 residues. For the CDR3, the DNA is TGCAGCGTTCTTTCAGGTCCAGATACGCAGTATTTT. The encoded protein is CSVLSGPDTQYF.

The table lists this clone with a count of one. The chain combines TRBV18 with TRBJ2-4; D is uncertain. The CDR3 spans 15 residues. The V and J ends lost 1 base and 5 bases respectively, with 12 bases between them. The germline CDR1 and CDR2 sequences are KGHSH and LQKENI. This CDR3 is CASSPRPPTENIQYF. CDR3 sequence (DNA): TGTGCCAGCTCACCACGCCCCCCAACAGAAAACATTCAGTACTTC. The full variable domain, completed using reference TRBV18 and TRBJ2-4, is NAGVMQNPRHLVRRRGQEARLRCSPMKGHSHVYWYRQLPEEGLKFMVYLQKENIIDESGMPKERFSAEFPKEGPSILRIQQVVRGDSAAYFCASSPRPPTENIQYFGAGTRLSVL.

CDR3 loop: CASSMFGGSYNSPLHF. CDR3 sequence (DNA): TGTGCCAGTAGTATGTTCGGGGGCTCCTATAATTCACCCCTCCACTTT. The chain links TRBV19 to TRBJ1-6; a possible D gene is TRBD1 (5 bases). Germline CDR1 reads LNHDA; CDR2 reads SQIVND (reference sequence). V gave up 3 bases and J gave up 0 bases, with 9 bases separating them. This CDR3 comprises 16 residues.

The rearrangement uses TRBV5-4 and TRBJ2-7, with D possibly being TRBD2 (6 bases). Germline loops: CDR1 SGHNT, CDR2 YYREEE (reference sequence). The CDR3 has 15 residues. The V end lost 2 bases, the J end lost 1 base, and 13 bases lay between the germline ends. The CDR3: CASSFGGAVSYEQYF. CDR3 DNA sequence: TGTGCCAGCAGCTTCGGAGGGGCGGTTTCCTACGAGCAGTACTTC.

V is TRBV5-4 and J is TRBJ2-2; 8 bases match TRBD2. The CDR3 is 17 amino acids. Trimming took 4 bases from V and 8 from J; bases not matched to a gene: 16. Germline lookup yields CDR1 SGHNT and CDR2 YYREEE (reference sequence). The CDR3 reads CASSPTVSGSITGELFF. The CDR3 nucleotides read TGTGCCAGCAGCCCGACGGTGAGCGGGAGTATTACGGGGGAGCTGTTTTTT.

DNA for the CDR3: TGTGCCAGCAGTTTTAAACAGGGGGCAGGTTCACCCCTCCACTTT. It specifies CASSFKQGAGSPLHF. The V gene is TRBV27, the J gene TRBJ1-6, with 9 bases fitting TRBD1. CDR3 length: 15 amino acids. The V gene's germline CDR1 is MNHEY and CDR2 SMNVEV (reference sequence). Trimming took 3 bases from V and 9 from J; bases not matched to a gene: 6.

CDR3 nucleotides: TGTGCCAGCAGTATCGTGAGGGCGAGGACGAGCGGCACTGAAGCTTTCTTT. Its translation: CASSIVRARTSGTEAFF. The gene calls are TRBV7-2 and TRBJ1-1; unclear D gene. CDR3 length equals 17 residues. The V gene lost 6 bases and the J gene lost 4 bases, with 24 bases spanning the gap. CDR1 and CDR2 (germline): SGHTA, FQGNSA.

The J gene is TRBJ1-1, the V gene TRBV6-5, with D maybe TRBD1 (5 bases). CDR1 and CDR2 (germline): MNHEY, SVGAGI. Trimming left V 6 bases short and J 5 bases short, with 16 bases between. This CDR3 contains 14 residues. The CDR3 DNA is TGTGCCAGCAGAAAAGCAGGGTTGGGGACTGAAGCTTTCTTT. Its translation is CASRKAGLGTEAFF.

This clone occurred many times. The rearrangement links TRBV10-1 to TRBJ2-1, with D hard to call. Per the germline V gene, CDR1 is WNHNN and CDR2 is SYGVQD (reference sequence). This CDR3 comprises 14 residues. Trimming cost V 0 bases and J 9 bases, with 12 bases left between them. CDR3 region: CASSESRAPGEQFF. The CDR3 coding sequence is TGCGCCAGCAGTGAGTCTAGAGCTCCGGGTGAGCAGTTCTTC.

The rearrangement links TRBV18 to TRBJ2-2, with D possibly being TRBD1 (5 bases). V gave up 3 bases and J gave up 0 bases, with 14 bases separating them. The CDR3 consists of 17 residues. Germline CDR1 is KGHSH and CDR2 is LQKENI. This chain's CDR3 is CASSPSSQGTNTGELFF. The DNA for the CDR3 is TGTGCCAGCTCACCCTCGAGTCAGGGTACGAACACCGGGGAGCTGTTTTTT.

This rearrangement joins TRBV11-2 to TRBJ2-5; D is unclear. V shed 5 bases and J shed 5 bases, with 21 bases lying between them. The CDR3 is 16 residues long. Per the germline V gene, CDR1 is SGHAT and CDR2 is FQNNGV. The CDR3 DNA follows: TGTGCCAGCAGCCTACCCCGGACCAATCAGAGGGAGACCCAGTACTTC. Its protein is CASSLPRTNQRETQYF.

The chain employs TRBV30 and TRBJ1-1, with D unclear. Trimming took 2 bases from V and 0 from J, leaving 7 bases between them. From germline, CDR1 is GTSNPN and CDR2 SVGIG (reference sequence). This CDR3 is built from 13 residues. Here the CDR3 DNA reads TGTGCCTGGAGTAAGATCTTGAACACTGAAGCTTTCTTT. Translation: CAWSKILNTEAFF.

The chain links TRBV5-4 to TRBJ1-4; 9 positions agree with TRBD1. The germline CDR1 and CDR2 sequences are SGHNT and YYREEE (reference sequence). The ends lost 4 bases at V and 5 bases at J; junction bases unmatched: 9. The CDR3 has 16 amino acids. The CDR3 sequence: CASSPSRGTGNEKLFF. DNA of the CDR3: TGTGCCAGCAGCCCCTCCCGCGGGACAGGGAATGAAAAACTGTTTTTT.

CDR3: CASSLDTPTYEQYF. In DNA form, the CDR3 reads TGTGCCAGCAGCTTAGATACACCAACCTACGAGCAGTACTTC. The chain is built from TRBV7-2 and TRBJ2-7; D unresolved. The CDR3 covers 14 residues. Trimming took off 1 base at V and 2 bases at J, with 9 bases between the two ends. Germline values: CDR1 SGHTA, CDR2 FQGNSA.

This clone was detected only once. The chain joins TRBV6-5 to TRBJ1-3; possibly TRBD1 for D (5 bases). The V gene lost 2 bases and the J gene lost 3 bases, with 11 bases spanning the gap. The CDR3 has 15 residues. CDR1 is MNHEY and CDR2 is SVGAGI in the germline V gene. The CDR3 region has the DNA TGTGCCAGCAGTTACGGGGGTGATTTTGGAAACACCATATATTTT. It codes for CASSYGGDFGNTIYF.

The count of this clone is one. The chain recombines TRBV7-9 with TRBJ2-7; D ambiguous. The CDR3 extends over 14 amino acids. Germline V gives CDR1 SEHNR, CDR2 FQNEAQ (reference sequence). V lost 5 bases and J lost 6, with 17 bases in between. CDR3 protein: CASSDADISREQYF. The CDR3, as DNA: TGTGCCAGCAGCGACGCCGACATCTCCCGCGAGCAGTACTTC.

This chain joins TRBV7-2 and TRBJ2-5, with 7 nucleotides matching TRBD1. Per germline, CDR1 SGHTA and CDR2 FQGNSA. The CDR3 consists of 15 residues. Losses at the gene ends were 1 base for V and 4 bases for J; bases not matched to a gene: 6. The CDR3 protein is CASSLGDREPETQYF. CDR3 nucleotide sequence: TGTGCCAGCAGCTTAGGAGACAGGGAACCAGAGACCCAGTACTTC.

V gene TRBV6-5 combines with J gene TRBJ1-2; D is unresolved. Trimming removed 2 bases at V and 10 bases at J, with 20 bases between. This CDR3 region has 15 residues. From germline, CDR1 is MNHEY and CDR2 SVGAGI. CDR3 residues: CASSYTGQLTGPYTF. DNA of the CDR3: TGTGCCAGCAGTTACACCGGGCAACTTACCGGGCCCTACACCTTC.

In its sample, this clone was seen a few times. V gene TRBV11-2 combines with J gene TRBJ1-1, with D maybe TRBD1 (5 bases). This CDR3 has 13 residues. Germline CDR1 reads SGHAT; CDR2 reads FQNNGV. V was pared by 5 bases and J by 2 bases, with 9 bases between. The DNA for the CDR3 is TGTGCCAGCAGCCCAGGACACAACACTGAAGCTTTCTTT. Amino acids: CASSPGHNTEAFF.

This clone was detected a few times. J is TRBJ2-7 and V is TRBV7-6; D gene unclear. CDR1 is SGHVS and CDR2 is FNYEAQ in the germline V gene. This CDR3 spans 12 amino acids. V lost 6 bases and J lost 2, with 8 bases in between. The DNA of the CDR3 is TGTGCCAGCAGGGGCGATACCTACGAGCAGTACTTC. It translates to CASRGDTYEQYF.